The 2 T cell receptor beta chains given below trace back to one sample, sequenced in a study of CD8+ T cells in alopecia areata. Reverse transcribed after extraction, RNA yielded cDNA as the sequencing template. Assay: immunoSEQ multiplex PCR; the TCRdb copy retains only in-frame clones and omits some. The table records fewer than 80,000 clones, approximately 60% of them present only once. Source: CD8+ T cells sorted from blood, taken at week 0. Receptors originate from a human donor with alopecia areata.

The rearrangement uses TRBV29-1 and TRBJ1-2, with D unclear. This CDR3 is 15 amino acids long. The germline gives CDR1 SQVTM, CDR2 ANQGSEA. Trimming took off 1 base at V and 3 bases at J, with 15 bases between the two ends. CDR3 amino acids: CSVEGLEGTDYGYTF. CDR3 nucleotide sequence: TGCAGCGTTGAAGGCCTGGAAGGTACGGACTATGGCTACACCTTC.

The chain couples TRBV4-3 to TRBJ1-4; no clear D. The CDR3 loop spans 14 amino acids. Germline V lookup: CDR1 LGHNA, CDR2 YSLEER. The V gene lost 1 base and the J gene lost 6 bases, with 9 bases spanning the gap. CDR3 region: CASSQGSGHEKLFF. CDR3 nucleotides: TGCGCCAGCAGCCAAGGAAGCGGTCATGAAAAACTGTTTTTT.